This T cell receptor beta chain was recorded in a study of CXCR4 blockade with PD-1 therapy in pancreatic cancer (dated by TCRdb to between 2018 and 2021). For the wider study: Multiplex immunohistochemistry and TCRbeta immunosequencing of resected pancreatic ductal adenocarcinoma were combined in the study with ex vivo slice culture in which PD-1 and CXCR4 blockade were tested. To look at intratumoral heterogeneity, the researchers TCR-sequenced two geographically distinct regions from each of a handful of tumors. The investigation overall reported the following: Because only TCRbeta chains were sequenced, true antigen-specificity overlap among the convergent dominant clones remained unconfirmed, awaiting paired alpha-beta single-cell sequencing. A strong correlation was found between the frequency of an amino acid clone and the number of distinct nucleotide rearrangements encoding that clone, which suggests convergent selection driven by common tumor antigens. Tumors showed clonal expansion, with mean productive clonality approximately 0.14 versus 0.053 in healthy blood, but clonality did not correlate with survival.

This clone appeared a few times. Its antigen remains undetermined. Per-base quality was not reported, and no clone a single base away is much larger than it. Extracted DNA was used for immunosequencing of TCRbeta CDR3 regions with the immunoSEQ Assay at Adaptive Biotechnologies. As for the authors' bioinformatics: To quantify the absolute abundance of each unique TCRbeta CDR3, sequences were collapsed and filtered. Clonality was calculated as 1 minus Pielou's evenness, with only productive in-frame rearrangements included in the computation. Regional overlap was measured by following the top 100 nucleotide rearrangements across paired samples, and the Morisita index was used to compare paired samples with unrelated samples. The immunoSEQ Rearrangement Details tool was used to assess whether nucleotide rearrangements converged onto identical amino acid sequences. TCRdb holds this immuneACCESS table with in-frame rearrangements only. Some clones are missing; in checked studies, unresolved V genes explain under half, and the rest has no known cause. The V and J calls and clone size were taken over from that table, and D and trimming were inferred from the DNA. The sample contains 2,500 to 3,500 clones, roughly 38% of them found a single time. The top ten clones comprise 27% of the sample.

V is pared back by 7 bases and J by 7 bases, with 32 bases lying between the germline termini. Inclusive of the bounding cysteine and phenylalanine, the CDR3 is 18 residues long. Only the CDR3 region is kept as DNA, spanning 54 bases read in frame from base 1. The patients who supplied the archived tumor blocks had received no neoadjuvant therapy before resection. For the preserved-tissue arm, the study drew on some 29 surgical resection samples taken from some 25 pancreatic ductal adenocarcinoma patients who had not been treated previously. DNA for the resection arm was extracted from ten 5-micron curls of FFPE tumor cut next to the multiplex immunohistochemistry slide.

The specimen sequenced was tumor tissue. The source is a human donor with pancreatic ductal adenocarcinoma. The chain joins TRBV6-7 to TRBJ2-7, with TRBD2 as a weak D call on 6 bases. TRBV6-7 is reported as an ORF; its role is uncertain. The CDR3 reads as follows: CASTQGISQALRAGEQYF. The nucleotide sequence is given as TGTGCCAGCACCCAAGGGATTAGCCAGGCCCTACGGGCGGGGGAGCAGTACTTC.